Listed below are T cell receptor beta chains from one sample, sequenced in a study of identical twins. TCRdb used MiXCR to reprocess the 5' RACE reads, holding one entry per CDR3 protein. The sample lists approximately 700,000 distinct CDR3 sequences, around 6.1% occurring once. Sequences were obtained from naive T cells sorted from blood. The source of these receptors is a young man in good health. The CDR3 runs from the conserved cysteine through the conserved F or W. D genes are given only for firm matches. Expanded clones get a size class; other rows say once, few or many, or leave the size out.

d_call	v_call	j_call	clone_size	cdr3_aa	cdr3_nt
NA	TRBV20-1	TRBJ2-4	many	CSARDSFLAKNIQYF	TGCAGTGCTAGAGACTCTTTTTTAGCCAAAAACATTCAGTACTTC
NA	TRBV12-3/TRBV12-4	TRBJ2-3	many	CASNTQGLPQYF	TGTGCCAGCAATACCCAGGGGCTCCCGCAGTATTTT
TRBD2	TRBV4-1	TRBJ2-1	many	CASSQLGLAGYNEQFF	TGCGCCAGCAGCCAGCTCGGACTAGCGGGCTACAATGAGCAGTTCTTC
TRBD1	TRBV10-3	TRBJ1-2	many	CAISPGQGLLNYGYTF	TGTGCCATCAGTCCCGGACAGGGGCTCCTGAACTATGGCTACACCTTC
TRBD1	TRBV20-1	TRBJ2-7	many	CSANPGTVSYEQYF	TGCAGTGCTAACCCCGGGACAGTCTCCTACGAGCAGTACTTC
NA	TRBV11-2	TRBJ1-2	many	CASRDFGRQRGYTF	TGTGCCAGCAGGGATTTTGGGAGGCAGCGCGGCTACACCTTC
TRBD2	TRBV29-1	TRBJ2-1	many	CSAQLAAYNEQFF	TGCAGCGCACAACTAGCGGCCTACAATGAGCAGTTCTTC
TRBD1	TRBV7-9	TRBJ2-5	many	CASSWDRGGETQYF	TGTGCCAGCAGCTGGGACAGGGGAGGAGAGACCCAGTACTTC
TRBD1	TRBV7-8	TRBJ1-5	NA	CASSLADRAQQPQHF	TGTGCCAGCAGCTTAGCGGACAGGGCTCAACAGCCCCAGCATTTT
NA	TRBV12-3/TRBV12-4	TRBJ1-5	many	CASSTDGAFQPQHF	TGTGCCAGCAGTACGGACGGGGCCTTTCAGCCCCAGCATTTT
NA	TRBV3-1	TRBJ2-3	few	CASSQVAADTQYF	TGTGCCAGCAGCCAAGTAGCTGCTGATACGCAGTATTTT
NA	TRBV5-5	TRBJ2-5	few	CASSTAETVAETQYF	TGTGCCAGCAGCACCGCGGAGACGGTGGCGGAGACCCAGTACTTC
NA	TRBV12-3/TRBV12-4	TRBJ2-2	many	CASSFSAGELFF	TGTGCCAGCAGTTTTAGCGCCGGGGAGCTGTTTTTT
TRBD2	TRBV12-3/TRBV12-4	TRBJ2-7	few	CASSPHSGGYEQYF	TGTGCCAGCAGCCCTCACAGCGGGGGCTACGAGCAGTACTTC
NA	TRBV6-1	TRBJ2-2	NA	CASSGGTENTGELFF	TGTGCCAGCAGTGGCGGGACAGAGAACACCGGGGAGCTGTTTTTT
TRBD2	TRBV29-1	TRBJ2-3	many	CSVSRTSGSTDTQYF	TGCAGCGTTTCCCGGACTAGCGGGAGCACAGATACGCAGTATTTT
TRBD1	TRBV27	TRBJ2-7	NA	CASSLTGTGIYEQYF	TGTGCCAGCAGTTTAACCGGGACAGGTATCTACGAGCAGTACTTC
NA	TRBV19	TRBJ1-4	few	CASSISGNEKLFF	TGTGCCAGTAGTATTTCGGGGAATGAAAAACTGTTTTTT
TRBD1	TRBV12-3/TRBV12-4	TRBJ2-1	many	CASRGPGQALNEQFF	TGTGCCAGCAGAGGTCCGGGACAGGCCCTCAATGAGCAGTTCTTC
NA	TRBV20-1	TRBJ2-5	many	CSARVGGWETQYF	TGCAGTGCTAGAGTTGGGGGCTGGGAGACCCAGTACTTC
NA	TRBV4-1	TRBJ2-1	NA	CASSQPRAGTWRFF	TGCGCCAGCAGCCAACCACGAGCCGGGACTTGGAGGTTCTTC
TRBD1	TRBV4-1	TRBJ2-2	few	CASSSNRGYTGELFF	TGCGCCAGCAGTTCAAACAGGGGGTATACCGGGGAGCTGTTTTTT